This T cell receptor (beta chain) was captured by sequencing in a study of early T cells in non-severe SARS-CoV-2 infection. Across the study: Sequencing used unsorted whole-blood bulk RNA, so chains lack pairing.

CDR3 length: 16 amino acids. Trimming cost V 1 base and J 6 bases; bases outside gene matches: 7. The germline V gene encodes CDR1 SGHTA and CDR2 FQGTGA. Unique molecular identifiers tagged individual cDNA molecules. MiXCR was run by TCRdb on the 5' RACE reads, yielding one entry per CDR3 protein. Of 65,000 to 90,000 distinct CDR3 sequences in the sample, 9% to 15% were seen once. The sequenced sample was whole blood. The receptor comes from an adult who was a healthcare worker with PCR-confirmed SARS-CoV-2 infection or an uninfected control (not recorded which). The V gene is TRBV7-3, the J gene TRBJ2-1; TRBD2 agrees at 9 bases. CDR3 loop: CASSLNAGGGVNEQFF. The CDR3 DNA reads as TGTGCCAGCAGCTTAAACGCGGGAGGGGGAGTCAATGAGCAGTTCTTC.